This T cell receptor (beta chain) was captured by sequencing in a study of blood T cell repertoires in COVID-19. Study overall: Sites in the United States, Italy and Spain provided acute and convalescent COVID-19 samples.

This clone has more than one count but fewer than ten. As processed by the authors: Amplified reference gene primers provided the basis for estimating nucleated cell counts. TCRdb's table, derived via immunoSEQ multiplex PCR, lists solely in-frame clones and lacks some. The DNA gave D and trimming, while V, J and clone size come from that table. Among 350,000 to 450,000 clones, roughly nine tenths were seen once, and the ten largest hold about 0.9%. Germline V gene lookup returns CDR1 SGHRS and CDR2 YFSETQ. V lost 3 bases and J lost 8; bases outside the gene matches: 9. The CDR3 contains 14 residues. Enrolled through a virtual design, the participants were between about 18 and 89 years of age and came from roughly 22 US areas. In assigning cohorts, the study relied on participant-reported clinical history.

The gene calls are TRBV5-1 and TRBJ1-2; 8 bases align to TRBD1. The origin of this receptor is a woman aged 40 to 49 who had been exposed to COVID-19. The specimen sequenced was PBMCs or T cells enriched from blood (not recorded which). CDR3 coding DNA: TGCGCCAGCAGCTCAGCAGGGGGCGCGGGCGGCTACACCTTC. Translation gives CASSSAGGAGGYTF.